This TCR beta chain comes out of a study of Graves' ophthalmopathy and Graves' hyperthyroidism. For the study at large: Hyperthyroidism was considered stable when no ophthalmopathy appeared within 18 months of follow-up. Findings of the study overall: Detected in blood as well were most expanded thyroid clonotypes with frequency above 0.001.

From RNA, the CDR3 regions of TCR beta chains were amplified and sequenced. RT-PCR in the first round used HTBI primers; a second-round multiplex PCR followed. MiXCR, applied by TCRdb to the multiplex PCR reads, yields one record per CDR3 protein. The profile covers around 520,000 distinct CDR3 sequences, with about two fifths appearing a single time and over 3.5% taken by the ten largest. The germline V gene has CDR1 SGHTA and CDR2 FQGTGA. The CDR3 consists of 8 residues. Comment on this clonotype: The antigen remains unidentified.

Hyperthyroidism patients, all newly diagnosed, had under 2 months' duration and ages of 18 to 65. Diagnoses were established from clinical symptoms, serum thyroxine, TRAb, thyroid ultrasound and orbital computed tomography. The sample consisted of peripheral blood or thyroid tissue (not recorded which). V usage is TRBV7-3 and J usage is TRBJ2-5; D is unclear. The sequence derives from an adult man with Graves' hyperthyroidism. CDR3: CVKETQYF. Written as DNA, the CDR3 is TGTGTGAAAGAGACCCAGTACTTC.